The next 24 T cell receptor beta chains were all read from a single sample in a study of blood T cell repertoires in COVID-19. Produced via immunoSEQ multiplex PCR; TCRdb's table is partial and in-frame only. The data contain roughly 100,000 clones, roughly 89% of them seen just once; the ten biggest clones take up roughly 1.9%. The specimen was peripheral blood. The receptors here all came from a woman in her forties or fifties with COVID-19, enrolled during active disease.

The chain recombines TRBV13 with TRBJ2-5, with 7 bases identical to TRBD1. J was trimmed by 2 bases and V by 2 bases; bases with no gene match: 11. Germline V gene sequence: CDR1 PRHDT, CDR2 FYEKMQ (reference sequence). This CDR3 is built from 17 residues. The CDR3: CASSLRGRGRGQETQYF. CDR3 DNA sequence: TGTGCCAGCAGCTTAAGGGGCAGGGGGAGAGGGCAAGAGACCCAGTACTTC.

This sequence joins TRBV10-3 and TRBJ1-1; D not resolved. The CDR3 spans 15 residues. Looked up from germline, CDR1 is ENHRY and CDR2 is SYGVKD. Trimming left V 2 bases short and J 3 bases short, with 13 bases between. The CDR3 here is CAISEPMTGDTEAFF. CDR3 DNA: TGTGCCATCAGTGAGCCGATGACCGGGGACACTGAAGCTTTCTTT.

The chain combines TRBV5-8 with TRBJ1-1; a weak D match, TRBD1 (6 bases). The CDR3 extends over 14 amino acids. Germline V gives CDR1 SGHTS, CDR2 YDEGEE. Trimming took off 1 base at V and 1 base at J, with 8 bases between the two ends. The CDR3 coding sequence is TGTGCCAGCAGCTTGAGGGGGGGGAACACTGAAGCTTTCTTT. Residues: CASSLRGGNTEAFF.

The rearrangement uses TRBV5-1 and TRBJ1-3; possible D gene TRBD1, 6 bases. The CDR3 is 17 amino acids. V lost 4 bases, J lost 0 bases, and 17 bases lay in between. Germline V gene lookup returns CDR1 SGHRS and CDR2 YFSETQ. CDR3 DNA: TGCGCCAGCAGCCCCACCGGACAGCCTTTCTCTGGAAACACCATATATTTT. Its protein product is CASSPTGQPFSGNTIYF.

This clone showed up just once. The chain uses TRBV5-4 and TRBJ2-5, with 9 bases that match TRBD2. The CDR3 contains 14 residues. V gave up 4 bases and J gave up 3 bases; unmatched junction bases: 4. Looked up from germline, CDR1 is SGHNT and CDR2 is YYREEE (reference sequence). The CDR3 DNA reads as TGTGCCAGCAGCGGGGGACTAGCTGAAGAGACCCAGTACTTC. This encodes CASSGGLAEETQYF.

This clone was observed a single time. The CDR3 DNA reads TGTGCCAGGGACAGGAAAGGACAGCCCCAGCATTTT. It specifies CARDRKGQPQHF. The chain links TRBV19 to TRBJ1-5; 7 bases map to TRBD1. The germline V gene has CDR1 LNHDA and CDR2 SQIVND (reference sequence). The CDR3 spans 12 residues. Trimming took 9 bases from V and 7 from J; bases not matched to a gene: 6.

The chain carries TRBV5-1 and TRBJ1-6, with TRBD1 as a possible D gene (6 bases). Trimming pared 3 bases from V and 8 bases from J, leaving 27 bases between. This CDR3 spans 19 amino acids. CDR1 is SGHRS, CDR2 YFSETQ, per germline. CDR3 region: CASSWGPSPADSPHSPLHF. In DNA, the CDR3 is TGCGCCAGCAGCTGGGGGCCGTCTCCCGCGGACAGTCCTCATTCACCCCTCCACTTT.

CDR3 amino acids: CASSFQSEGKAEAFF. The DNA for the CDR3 is TGTGCCAGCAGCTTCCAGAGTGAGGGTAAGGCTGAAGCTTTCTTT. The chain couples TRBV5-6 to TRBJ1-1; D gene unclear. Per the germline V gene, CDR1 is SGHDT and CDR2 is YYEEEE. V was cut by 2 bases and J by 6 bases, with 17 bases left in between. The CDR3 is 15 amino acids.

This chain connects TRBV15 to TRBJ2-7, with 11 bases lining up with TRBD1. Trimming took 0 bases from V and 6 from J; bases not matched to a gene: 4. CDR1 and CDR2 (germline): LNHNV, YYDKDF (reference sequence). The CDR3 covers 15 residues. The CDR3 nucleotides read TGTGCCACCAGCAGAGATGGGGGACAGGGGGGCGAGCAGTACTTC. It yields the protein CATSRDGGQGGEQYF. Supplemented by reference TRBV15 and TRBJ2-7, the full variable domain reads DAMVIQNPRYQVTQFGKPVTLSCSQTLNHNVMYWYQQKSSQAPKLLFHYYDKDFNNEADTPDNFQSRRPNTSFCFLDIRSPGLGDTAMYLCATSRDGGQGGEQYFGPGTRLTVT.

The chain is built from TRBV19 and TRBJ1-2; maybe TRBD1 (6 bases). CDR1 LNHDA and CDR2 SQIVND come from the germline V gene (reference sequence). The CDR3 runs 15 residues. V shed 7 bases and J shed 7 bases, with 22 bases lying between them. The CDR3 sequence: CASTYTDSRGSGYTF. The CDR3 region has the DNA TGTGCCAGTACCTACACGGACTCCAGGGGCTCTGGCTACACCTTC.

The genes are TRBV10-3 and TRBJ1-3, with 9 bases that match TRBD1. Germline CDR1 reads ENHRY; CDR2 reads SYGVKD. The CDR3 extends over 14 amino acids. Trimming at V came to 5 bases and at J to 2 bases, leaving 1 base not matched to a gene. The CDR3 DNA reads TGTGCCATCAGTCGACAGGGGGCTGGAAACACCATATATTTT. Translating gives CAISRQGAGNTIYF.

CDR3 loop: CASSHRDRVLQNGYTF. CDR3 DNA sequence: TGTGCCAGCAGCCACCGGGACAGGGTGTTACAAAATGGCTACACCTTC. The V gene is TRBV3-1 (or the pseudogene TRBV3-2), the J gene TRBJ1-2; 9 positions agree with TRBD1. Per germline, CDR1 LGHDT and CDR2 YNNKEL (reference sequence). With V trimmed by 3 bases and J by 6 bases, 11 bases remained unmatched. The CDR3 runs to 16 residues.

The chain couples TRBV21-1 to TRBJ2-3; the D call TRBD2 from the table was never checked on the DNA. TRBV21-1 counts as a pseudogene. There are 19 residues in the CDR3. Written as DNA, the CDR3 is TGTGCCAGCAGCAAATTTGTAGGAAGAGGGCCCGCATTCACAGATACGCAGTATTTT. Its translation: CASSKFVGRGPAFTDTQYF.

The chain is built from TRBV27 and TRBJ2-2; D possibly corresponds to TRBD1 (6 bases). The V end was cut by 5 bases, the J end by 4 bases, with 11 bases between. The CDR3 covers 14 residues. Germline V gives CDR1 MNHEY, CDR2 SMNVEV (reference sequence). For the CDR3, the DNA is TGTGCCAGCAGTCGACAGGTTAGCACCGGGGAGCTGTTTTTT. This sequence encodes CASSRQVSTGELFF.

This CDR3 reads CASSYFGTSDYNEQFF. The CDR3 DNA is TGTGCCAGCAGTTACTTCGGGACTAGCGACTACAATGAGCAGTTCTTC. The chain carries TRBV6-6 and TRBJ2-1; 10 bases are shared with TRBD2. Germline loops: CDR1 MNHNY, CDR2 SVGAGI (reference sequence). V was clipped by 1 base and J by 3 bases; unmatched bases: 3. This CDR3 has 16 residues.

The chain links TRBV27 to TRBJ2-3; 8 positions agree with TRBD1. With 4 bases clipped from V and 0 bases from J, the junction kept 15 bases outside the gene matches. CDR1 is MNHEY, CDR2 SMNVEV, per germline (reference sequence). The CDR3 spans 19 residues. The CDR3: CASSSKQGGQGVSTDTQYF. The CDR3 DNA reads TGTGCCAGCAGTTCCAAACAGGGGGGCCAGGGAGTCAGCACAGATACGCAGTATTTT.

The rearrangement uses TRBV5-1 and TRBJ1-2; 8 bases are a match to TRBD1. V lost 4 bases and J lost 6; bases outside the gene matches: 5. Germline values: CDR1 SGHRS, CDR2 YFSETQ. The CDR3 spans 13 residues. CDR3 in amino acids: CASSATGGNGYTF. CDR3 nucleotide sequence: TGCGCCAGCAGCGCTACAGGGGGGAATGGCTACACCTTC. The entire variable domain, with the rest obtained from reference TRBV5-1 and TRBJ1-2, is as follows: KAGVTQTPRYLIKTRGQQVTLSCSPISGHRSVSWYQQTPGQGLQFLFEYFSETQRNKGNFPGRFSGRQFSNSRSEMNVSTLELGDSALYLCASSATGGNGYTFGSGTRLTVV.

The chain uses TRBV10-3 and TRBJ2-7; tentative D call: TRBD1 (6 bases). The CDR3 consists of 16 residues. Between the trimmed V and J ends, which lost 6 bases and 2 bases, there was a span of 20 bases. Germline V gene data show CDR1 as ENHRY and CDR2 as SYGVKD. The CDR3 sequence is CAISSNQADRPYEQYV. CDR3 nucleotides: TGTGCCATCAGCTCCAACCAGGCAGACAGGCCCTACGAGCAGTACGTC.

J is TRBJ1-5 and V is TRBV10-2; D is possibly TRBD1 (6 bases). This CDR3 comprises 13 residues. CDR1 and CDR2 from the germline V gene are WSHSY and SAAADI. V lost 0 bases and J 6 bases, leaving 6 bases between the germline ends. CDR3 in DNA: TGCGCCAGCAGTGAGTCGGGGGCTCAGCCCCAGCATTTT. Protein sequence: CASSESGAQPQHF.

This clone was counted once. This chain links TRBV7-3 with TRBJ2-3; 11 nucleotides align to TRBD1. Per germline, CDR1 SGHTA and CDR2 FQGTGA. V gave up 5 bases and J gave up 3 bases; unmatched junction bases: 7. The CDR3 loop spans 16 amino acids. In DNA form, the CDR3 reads TGTGCCAGCAGCCCTCGGGACAGGGGGAGAACAGATACGCAGTATTTT. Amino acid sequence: CASSPRDRGRTDTQYF.

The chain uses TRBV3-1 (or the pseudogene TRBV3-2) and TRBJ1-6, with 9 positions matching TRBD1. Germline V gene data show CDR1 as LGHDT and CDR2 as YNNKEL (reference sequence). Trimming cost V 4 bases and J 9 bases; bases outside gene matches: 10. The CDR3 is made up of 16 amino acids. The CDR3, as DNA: TGTGCCAGCAGCCGAAAATCCGGGACAGGGACTTCACCCCTCCACTTT. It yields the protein CASSRKSGTGTSPLHF.

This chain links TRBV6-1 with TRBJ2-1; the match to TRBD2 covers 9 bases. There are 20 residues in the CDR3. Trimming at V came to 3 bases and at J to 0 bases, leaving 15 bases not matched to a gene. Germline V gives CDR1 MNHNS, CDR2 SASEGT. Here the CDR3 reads CASSEGMSGAGGISYNEQFF. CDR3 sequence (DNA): TGTGCCAGCAGTGAGGGGATGTCGGGAGCGGGGGGAATCTCCTACAATGAGCAGTTCTTC.

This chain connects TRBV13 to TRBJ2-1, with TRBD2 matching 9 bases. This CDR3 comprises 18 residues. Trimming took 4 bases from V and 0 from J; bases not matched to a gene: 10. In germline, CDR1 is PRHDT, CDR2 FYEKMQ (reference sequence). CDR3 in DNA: TGTGCCAGCAGCTACGTTAGCGGGGGCCCAAGCTCCTACAATGAGCAGTTCTTC. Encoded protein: CASSYVSGGPSSYNEQFF.

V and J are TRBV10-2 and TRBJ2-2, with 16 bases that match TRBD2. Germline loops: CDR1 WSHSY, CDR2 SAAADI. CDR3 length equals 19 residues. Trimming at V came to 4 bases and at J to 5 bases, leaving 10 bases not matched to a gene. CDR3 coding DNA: TGCGCCAGCAGTGGACCGGGACTAGCGGGGGGGCCGTCGACCGGGGAGCTGTTTTTT. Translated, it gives CASSGPGLAGGPSTGELFF.